One sample yielded the 13 T cell receptor beta chains listed below, sequenced in a study of blood T cells in healthy people across ages. Alongside a J-beta primer mix, a sample-barcoded 5' primer served in a second PCR lasting about 7 to 11 cycles. TCRdb independently ran MiXCR on the 5' RACE reads; one entry per CDR3 protein. Here the sample spans around 1,000,000 distinct CDR3 sequences, about 25% being singletons. In addition, the sample was reused for a study of T cells of mothers and their children.

Sequences were obtained from blood. Every receptor here comes from a girl aged 2 to 9 in good health.

This clonotype was observed a few times. The V call is TRBV15, the J call TRBJ1-2, with no clear D. Looked up from germline, CDR1 is LNHNV and CDR2 is YYDKDF (reference sequence). V was shortened by 0 bases and J by 3 bases, with 11 bases between the two germline ends. CDR3 length: 15 residues. The CDR3 DNA is TGTGCCACCAGCAGAGATCGGGAGGGTGACTATGGCTACACCTTC. Encoded protein: CATSRDREGDYGYTF.

This clonotype was counted at least ten times. The DNA for the CDR3 is TGCAGCGTGACTTTTTTCAGCTCCTACGAGCAGTACTTC. Its protein is CSVTFFSSYEQYF. The rearrangement joins TRBV29-1 to TRBJ2-7; D is uncertain. This CDR3 comprises 13 residues. V shed 6 bases and J shed 0 bases, with 12 bases lying between them. Germline CDR1 is SQVTM and CDR2 is ANQGSEA.

The rearrangement joins TRBV6-1 to TRBJ1-2; D gene uncertain. Trimming removed 6 bases at V and 8 bases at J, with 7 bases between. This CDR3 is built from 10 residues. CDR1 is MNHNS and CDR2 is SASEGT in the germline V gene. As DNA, the CDR3 is TGTGCCAGCAGGGAGGAGGGCTACACCTTC. Encoded protein: CASREEGYTF.

The rearrangement uses TRBV4-3 and TRBJ2-1, with 10 positions matching TRBD2. Germline CDR1 and CDR2: LGHNA and YSLEER. CDR3 size: 15 residues. V dropped 2 bases and J dropped 7; count of bases not matched to a gene: 5. The CDR3 nucleotides read TGCGCCAGCAGCCAACTAGCGGGGGCAGGTAATGAGCAGTTCTTC. The encoded protein is CASSQLAGAGNEQFF.

The chain links TRBV28 to TRBJ2-1, with D possibly being TRBD1 or TRBD2 (7 bases each). The V gene's germline CDR1 is MDHEN and CDR2 SYDVKM. The CDR3 extends over 13 amino acids. Trimming pared 8 bases from V and 7 bases from J, leaving 15 bases between. CDR3 sequence reads: CASGGDRPNEQFF. The CDR3 DNA is TGTGCCAGCGGGGGGGACAGACCAAATGAGCAGTTCTTC.

About this clonotype: The CDR3 does not close with the conserved phenylalanine or tryptophan, likely indicating a read error. CDR3 DNA sequence: TGTGCCAGCAGTATCCGGGGCATTAAAGGGTACACTGAAGCTTTCCTT. It translates to CASSIRGIKGYTEAFL. This chain links TRBV27 with TRBJ1-1; a weak D match, TRBD1 (5 bases). This CDR3 spans 16 amino acids. V shed 5 bases and J shed 3 bases, with 19 bases lying between them. Germline V gives CDR1 MNHEY, CDR2 SMNVEV (reference sequence).

The gene calls are TRBV28 and TRBJ1-2; TRBD1 matches at 7 bases. V lost 3 bases, J lost 0 bases, and 10 bases stayed unmatched. Germline CDR1 is MDHEN and CDR2 is SYDVKM. The CDR3 is 17 amino acids. CDR3 protein: CASSLVETGDTNYGYTF. Written as DNA, the CDR3 is TGTGCCAGCAGTTTGGTTGAAACAGGGGATACTAACTATGGCTACACCTTC.

The gene calls are TRBV28 and TRBJ2-5, with TRBD1 matching over 12 bases. This CDR3 contains 17 residues. V lost 6 bases, J lost 5 bases, and 13 bases stayed unmatched. The germline V gene encodes CDR1 MDHEN and CDR2 SYDVKM. The CDR3 DNA sequence: TGTGCCAGCAGCCCAATCCCGGGACAGGGGGCCCAGGAGACCCAGTACTTC. Translating gives CASSPIPGQGAQETQYF. Drawing the rest from reference TRBV28 and TRBJ2-5, the complete variable domain is DVKVTQSSRYLVKRTGEKVFLECVQDMDHENMFWYRQDPGLGLRLIYFSYDVKMKEKGDIPEGYSVSREKKERFSLILESASTNQTSMYLCASSPIPGQGAQETQYFGPGTRLLVL.

The chain carries TRBV27 and TRBJ1-4; D perhaps matches TRBD1 (6 bases). In germline, CDR1 is MNHEY, CDR2 SMNVEV (reference sequence). This CDR3 region has 15 residues. Trimming took off 7 bases at V and 5 bases at J, with 17 bases between the two ends. In nucleotides, the CDR3 is TGTGCCAGCACCTGGACAGCCGCATTGAATGAAAAACTGTTTTTT. Its translation is CASTWTAALNEKLFF.

The gene calls are TRBV11-2 and TRBJ1-5; no definite D call. Trimming cost V 5 bases and J 4 bases, with 12 bases left between them. Germline V gene lookup returns CDR1 SGHAT and CDR2 FQNNGV. The CDR3 has 14 residues. The CDR3 coding sequence is TGTGCCAGCAGCCCTTTTGGAGTTAATCAGCCCCAGCATTTT. This sequence encodes CASSPFGVNQPQHF.

J is TRBJ2-2 and V is TRBV7-9; weak D call: TRBD2 (6 bases). Trimming left V 7 bases short and J 1 base short, with 10 bases between. Germline V gene data show CDR1 as SEHNR and CDR2 as FQNEAQ (reference sequence). The CDR3 has 14 amino acids. The CDR3 DNA is TGTGCCAGCACCCCCGGGGGGAACACCGGGGAGCTGTTTTTT. Residues: CASTPGGNTGELFF.

J is TRBJ1-1 and V is TRBV29-1; D is ambiguous. Germline V lookup: CDR1 SQVTM, CDR2 ANQGSEA. Deletions cut 6 bases from V and 5 bases from J, with 19 bases between. This CDR3 is built from 14 residues. Written as DNA, the CDR3 is TGCAGCGTCCTGGAGACGTATTCGTGGACTGAAGCTTTCTTT. Translating it yields CSVLETYSWTEAFF.

The V and J genes are TRBV20-1 and TRBJ1-5; D unclear. With 0 bases removed from V and 6 bases from J, the gap between germline ends came to 0 bases. Looked up from germline, CDR1 is DFQATT and CDR2 is SNEGSKA (reference sequence). This CDR3 spans 10 amino acids. The CDR3 DNA reads TGCAGTGCTAGAGATCAGCCCCAGCATTTT. This codes for CSARDQPQHF.